These 2 T cell receptor beta chains were all obtained from the same sample, sequenced in a study of post-analysis software for immune sequencing data. Study observations and caveats: Roughly five TRBV segments were more frequent in patients than controls; TRBV5-6, TRBV5-1 and TRBV20-1 belonged to this group.

Included in the TCR beta cDNA libraries were unique molecular identifiers. MiXCR, applied by TCRdb to the PCR reads, yields one record per CDR3 protein. The profile covers hundreds of thousands of distinct CDR3 sequences, with 55% to 60% appearing a single time and about 10% taken by the ten largest. The antigens for these receptors are not known. Sequencing was carried out using blood. The receptor set was obtained from a girl aged 2 to 9 with multiple sclerosis.

CDR3 loop: CASRYRGTGELFF. The CDR3 DNA sequence: TGTGCCAGCAGATATCGGGGAACCGGGGAGCTGTTTTTT. The chain uses TRBV27 and TRBJ2-2; weak D call: TRBD2 (5 bases). The V end was cut by 6 bases, the J end by 5 bases, with 10 bases between. This CDR3 has 13 residues. Germline V gene data show CDR1 as MNHEY and CDR2 as SMNVEV (reference sequence).

This chain links TRBV28 with TRBJ2-4; D unclear. CDR1 is MDHEN and CDR2 is SYDVKM in the germline V gene. V gave up 6 bases and J gave up 5 bases, with 11 bases separating them. The CDR3 sequence is 13 residues long. The CDR3: CASRESIENIQYF. The CDR3 coding sequence is TGTGCCAGCAGGGAATCGATTGAAAACATTCAGTACTTC.